This TCR beta chain was sequenced during a study of blood T cell repertoires in COVID-19. The overall study: The United States, Italy and Spain were the sources of the acute and convalescent COVID-19 samples. PBMCs, B-cell-depleted T cells, or T cells were the source of the cDNA or gDNA that made up the material.

Per the authors' pipeline: Nucleated cell number was recorded as an estimate derived from reference gene primer amplification. Assay used: immunoSEQ multiplex PCR; TCRdb lists only in-frame clones, some missing. Clone size and V and J calls were adopted from that table, with D and trimming inferred from the DNA. Altogether roughly 250,000 clones are present, 88% being singletons, with the ten largest covering approximately 2.2%. This CDR3 spans 15 amino acids. Unmatched junction bases numbered 9, after V lost 0 bases and J lost 9 bases. Per germline, CDR1 LGHNA and CDR2 YSLEER. The sequence derives from a woman aged 40 to 50 who had recovered from COVID-19. The V gene is TRBV4-3, the J gene TRBJ2-7; 9 positions agree with TRBD1. Sequenced: peripheral blood. CDR3 protein: CASSQDLGPTGGQYF. The CDR3 region has the DNA TGCGCCAGCAGCCAAGATCTGGGGCCGACAGGGGGGCAGTACTTC.